These 10 T cell receptor beta chains came from one sample sequenced in a study of blood T cell repertoires in COVID-19. The protocol was immunoSEQ multiplex PCR, while the TCRdb copy is restricted to in-frame clones and leaves out a portion. Here the sample spans hundreds of thousands of clones, nearly 90% being singletons. Sequences were obtained from PBMCs or T cells enriched from blood (not recorded which). These receptors all come from a young woman who had been exposed to COVID-19.

J is TRBJ2-4 and V is TRBV5-1; TRBD2 is a possible D gene (6 bases). This CDR3 is 17 amino acids long. Trimming removed 5 bases at V and 0 bases at J, with 18 bases between. Per the germline V gene, CDR1 is SGHRS and CDR2 is YFSETQ. CDR3 sequence: CASRARIAELAKNIQYF. The CDR3 nucleotides read TGCGCCAGCAGGGCCCGTATAGCGGAGCTAGCCAAAAACATTCAGTACTTC.

This clone showed up just a few times. The chain joins TRBV7-9 to TRBJ2-7, with D possibly TRBD1 on 5 matching bases. The V gene's germline CDR1 is SEHNR and CDR2 FQNEAQ (reference sequence). The length of the CDR3 is 14 residues. The V end lost 5 bases, the J end lost 2 bases, and 13 bases lay between the germline ends. CDR3 protein: CASSLDTRPYEQYF. The CDR3, as DNA: TGTGCCAGCAGCCTGGACACCCGTCCCTACGAGCAGTACTTC.

The chain employs TRBV6-4 and TRBJ1-1; 7 positions match TRBD1. The junction had 6 bases not matched to a gene; V was cut back by 6 bases and J by 2 bases. Germline CDR1 is MRHNA and CDR2 is SNTAGT. The CDR3 contains 14 residues. CDR3 sequence reads: CASRAGGLNTEAFF. The CDR3 nucleotides are TGTGCCAGCAGGGCAGGGGGACTTAACACTGAAGCTTTCTTT.

This clone was recorded once. The genes are TRBV28 and TRBJ2-1, with 7 positions matching TRBD2. Germline CDR1 reads MDHEN; CDR2 reads SYDVKM. This CDR3 is built from 14 residues. V shed 4 bases and J 3 bases; nucleotides not matched to a gene: 3. The CDR3 region is CASSWRGNYNEQFF. Here the CDR3 DNA reads TGTGCCAGCAGTTGGCGGGGGAACTACAATGAGCAGTTCTTC.

The V gene is TRBV19, the J gene TRBJ2-2; D is perhaps TRBD2 (6 bases). CDR1 LNHDA and CDR2 SQIVND come from the germline V gene (reference sequence). V lost 9 bases, J lost 2 bases, and 13 bases lay in between. CDR3 size: 14 residues. Here the CDR3 DNA reads TGTGCCAGCCTAGCGACGAGAAACACCGGGGAGCTGTTTTTT. The encoded protein is CASLATRNTGELFF.

This chain uses TRBV2 with TRBJ1-4, with 7 bases identical to TRBD1. Unmatched junction bases numbered 3, after V lost 3 bases and J lost 5 bases. Germline CDR1 is SNHLY and CDR2 is FYNNEI. CDR3 length: 14 residues. The CDR3 region has the DNA TGTGCCAGCAGTGATGAGACAGGGAATGAAAAACTGTTTTTT. Amino acid sequence: CASSDETGNEKLFF.

The chain links TRBV6-5 to TRBJ1-5; TRBD1 might be the D (5 bases). V was trimmed by 5 bases and J by 3 bases, leaving 14 bases between them. CDR3 length: 15 amino acids. The germline CDR1 and CDR2 sequences are MNHEY and SVGAGI. Here the CDR3 DNA reads TGTGCCAGCAGTCCCGACAGATTGTCCAATCAGCCCCAGCATTTT. This codes for CASSPDRLSNQPQHF.

CDR3 in amino acids: CASGTGAGYTF. The CDR3 DNA follows: TGCGCCAGCGGCACAGGGGCTGGCTACACCTTC. The chain links TRBV23-1 to TRBJ1-2, with 7 bases fitting TRBD1. TRBV23-1 is an ORF, and what it does is uncertain. After removal of 8 bases from V and 7 bases from J, the junction contained 4 bases not matched to a gene. The CDR3 totals 11 residues.

This clone showed up just once. This chain uses TRBV28 with TRBJ2-7; 10 bases fit TRBD1. The J segment lost 2 bases and the V segment lost 5 bases, leaving 6 bases of the junction unmatched. Looked up from germline, CDR1 is MDHEN and CDR2 is SYDVKM. The CDR3 has 15 amino acids. CDR3 bases: TGTGCCAGCAGTACCACCGGGACAGGGGCCTACGAGCAGTACTTC. Translating it yields CASSTTGTGAYEQYF.

This clone occurred once. The genes are TRBV28 and TRBJ1-4, with a possible D match to TRBD1 (6 bases). The V end lost 7 bases, the J end lost 4 bases, and 16 bases lay between the germline ends. Germline-derived CDR1 and CDR2 are MDHEN and SYDVKM. The CDR3 has 15 residues. The CDR3 DNA sequence: TGTGCCAGCACAATTCCAGGGGCCATTAATGAAAAACTGTTTTTT. It codes for CASTIPGAINEKLFF.